The rows below give T cell receptor beta chains drawn from one sample of a study of T cell responses to AZD1222 COVID-19 vaccine. Only in-frame clones appear in the TCRdb table, and some are missing; sequencing was by immunoSEQ multiplex PCR. The profile covers about 150,000 clones, with about 88% appearing a single time and approximately 3.1% taken by the ten largest. Here the sequenced sample was peripheral blood, taken on day 0 of AZD1222 vaccination. The receptors derive from an adult in good health. CDR3s include the opening cysteine and the closing phenylalanine or tryptophan. D genes are given only for firm matches. Only part of the rows carry a size: once, few, many, or a class if the clone is expanded.

J gene: TRBJ1-5
D gene: TRBD1
clone size: NA
V gene: TRBV5-1
CDR3 DNA: TGCGCCAGCAGCCGAGGGACAGAGCAGAATCAGCCCCAGCATTTT
CDR3 protein: CASSRGTEQNQPQHF

J gene: TRBJ2-7
D gene: TRBD2
clone size: NA
V gene: TRBV5-1
CDR3 DNA: TGCGCCAGCAGCTTGGGCGCGGGGGGGCCAACCTTCCGCGAGCAGTACTTC
CDR3 protein: CASSLGAGGPTFREQYF

J gene: TRBJ2-5
D gene: TRBD1
clone size: NA
V gene: TRBV6-5
CDR3 DNA: TGTGCCAGCAGTTACTCCCCGGGACAGGGGGAGACCCAGTACTTC
CDR3 protein: CASSYSPGQGETQYF

J gene: TRBJ1-5
D gene: NA
clone size: once
V gene: TRBV21-1
CDR3 DNA: TGTGCCAGCAGCAAAGAGCAGGGGCCCCAAGGCCAGCCCCAGCATTTT
CDR3 protein: CASSKEQGPQGQPQHF

J gene: TRBJ2-1
D gene: NA
clone size: NA
V gene: TRBV12-3/TRBV12-4
CDR3 DNA: TGTGCCAGCAGTTTATGGGGGTCTGAGCAGTTCTTC
CDR3 protein: CASSLWGSEQFF

J gene: TRBJ2-1
D gene: NA
clone size: NA
V gene: TRBV10-3
CDR3 DNA: TGTGCCATCAGTGCCCGGGTCGATGAGCAGTTCTTC
CDR3 protein: CAISARVDEQFF

J gene: TRBJ2-1
D gene: NA
clone size: few
V gene: TRBV20-1
CDR3 DNA: TGCAGTGCTGGAGAGACGGAGCAGTTCTTC
CDR3 protein: CSAGETEQFF

J gene: TRBJ2-7
D gene: NA
clone size: NA
V gene: TRBV19
CDR3 DNA: TGTGCCAGCTCAGGAAGAGGGGGAGCTCGGCCTTACGAGCAGTACTTC
CDR3 protein: CASSGRGGARPYEQYF

J gene: TRBJ2-3
D gene: NA
clone size: NA
V gene: TRBV2
CDR3 DNA: TGTGCCAGCAGTCTGGACTTCACAGATACGCAGTATTTT
CDR3 protein: CASSLDFTDTQYF

J gene: TRBJ1-4
D gene: NA
clone size: NA
V gene: TRBV5-1
CDR3 DNA: TGCGCCAGCAGCTCCCAGGGGATAGCTAATGAAAAACTGTTTTTT
CDR3 protein: CASSSQGIANEKLFF

J gene: TRBJ1-1
D gene: TRBD1
clone size: NA
V gene: TRBV18
CDR3 DNA: TGTGCCAGCTCCCGGGGGACAGGCGACACTGAAGCTTTCTTT
CDR3 protein: CASSRGTGDTEAFF

J gene: TRBJ2-1
D gene: NA
clone size: NA
V gene: TRBV14
CDR3 DNA: TGTGCCAGCAGCCAACTACCGGAAGTGGGCCGCTGGCGAGACAGGAATGAGCAGTTCTTC
CDR3 protein: CASSQLPEVGRWRDRNEQFF

J gene: TRBJ1-1
D gene: NA
clone size: once
V gene: TRBV6-2/TRBV6-3
CDR3 DNA: TGTGCCAGCAGTCAAGGGGGTCGCACTGAAGCTTTCTTT
CDR3 protein: CASSQGGRTEAFF

J gene: TRBJ1-5
D gene: NA
clone size: NA
V gene: TRBV19
CDR3 DNA: TGTGCCAGTAGTGCGCAGGGGAGTGGCAATCAGCCCCAGCATTTT
CDR3 protein: CASSAQGSGNQPQHF

J gene: TRBJ2-2
D gene: TRBD1
clone size: NA
V gene: TRBV7-9
CDR3 DNA: TGTGCCACCGATACAGGGGCAACGAACACCGGGGAGCTGTTTTTT
CDR3 protein: CATDTGATNTGELFF

J gene: TRBJ1-5
D gene: NA
clone size: NA
V gene: TRBV10-2
CDR3 DNA: TGCGCCAGCAGTGGTGGCAGCAATCAGCCCCAGCATTTT
CDR3 protein: CASSGGSNQPQHF

J gene: TRBJ2-7
D gene: TRBD1
clone size: NA
V gene: TRBV3-1/TRBV3-2
CDR3 DNA: TGTGCCAGCAGCCAACCGGGACAGGGTATCCACGAGCAGTACTTC
CDR3 protein: CASSQPGQGIHEQYF

J gene: TRBJ1-5
D gene: NA
clone size: NA
V gene: TRBV7-2
CDR3 DNA: TGTGCCAGCAGCTTGGGGGCCCGGAATCAGCCCCAGCATTTT
CDR3 protein: CASSLGARNQPQHF

J gene: TRBJ2-7
D gene: TRBD1
clone size: NA
V gene: TRBV10-3
CDR3 DNA: TGTGCCATCAGTGATTCCGACGACAGGGCCCTGGCAAAGCAGTACTTC
CDR3 protein: CAISDSDDRALAKQYF